This entry lists 26 T cell receptor beta chains sequenced from one sample in a study of a mutant IDH1 vaccine in newly diagnosed glioma (dated by TCRdb to the early 2020s). Antigen specificity for these receptors is unknown. Read against the paper, the sample's time point label means: week 11, during vaccination. A 20-mer mutant IDH1 peptide at 300 micrograms in Montanide made up each vaccine dose, which was injected subcutaneously together with topical imiquimod. The library came from the immunoSEQ multiplex PCR assay. Held by TCRdb, this immuneACCESS table contains in-frame sequences only and omits some clones. Under half of the omission traces to an unresolved V gene where checked; the cause of the rest is unknown. Recorded for this sample are about 31,000 clones; roughly 78% of them occurred a single time. The biggest ten clones account for approximately 23% of the sample. The sequenced sample was PBMCs, obtained from a glioma patient whose treatment included an IDH1 peptide vaccine. The receptors originated from a man in his thirties or forties with glioma.

The genes are TRBV4-1 and TRBJ2-1, with D possibly being TRBD2 (6 bases). Deletions cut 4 bases from V and 3 bases from J, with 7 bases between. CDR3 size: 13 residues. Germline loops: CDR1 MGHRA, CDR2 YSYEKL. This CDR3 reads CASSRGDYNEQFF. The CDR3 region has the DNA TGCGCCAGCAGCCGGGGGGACTACAATGAGCAGTTCTTC.

The chain links TRBV29-1 to TRBJ2-7; 8 bases align to TRBD1. CDR1 is SQVTM and CDR2 is ANQGSEA in the germline V gene. The CDR3 is 14 amino acids. V trimming: 3 bases; J trimming: 3 bases; junction bases outside the gene matches: 7. Written as DNA, the CDR3 is TGCAGCGTTGACAGGGCAGGGGGCGGCTACGAGCAGTACTTC. Amino acids: CSVDRAGGGYEQYF.

This sequence joins TRBV5-1 and TRBJ2-5; 9 nucleotides agree with TRBD2. J lost 2 bases, V lost 0 bases, and 8 bases had no gene match. Germline values: CDR1 SGHRS, CDR2 YFSETQ. The CDR3 contains 17 residues. CDR3 nucleotides: TGCGCCAGCAGCTTGGGTGTAGCGGGAGTGGAGCAAGAGACCCAGTACTTC. It yields the protein CASSLGVAGVEQETQYF.

This chain connects TRBV5-1 to TRBJ2-7; D not resolved. This CDR3 is built from 13 residues. Germline V gene sequence: CDR1 SGHRS, CDR2 YFSETQ. V shed 4 bases and J shed 4 bases, with 12 bases lying between them. CDR3 sequence reads: CASSPRTAYEQYF. CDR3 nucleotides: TGCGCCAGCAGCCCAAGGACGGCTTACGAGCAGTACTTC.

The rearrangement links TRBV5-6 to TRBJ2-3; maybe TRBD2 (7 bases). From germline, CDR1 is SGHDT and CDR2 YYEEEE. Trimming removed 5 bases from V and 1 base from J, with 17 bases in between. The CDR3 covers 16 residues. The CDR3 coding sequence is TGTGCCAGCAGTCGACGGGGGCTAGCGGGCACAGATACGCAGTATTTT. It specifies CASSRRGLAGTDTQYF.

The chain employs TRBV10-3 and TRBJ2-2; D is perhaps TRBD1 (6 bases). Trimming shortened V by 0 bases and J by 6 bases, and 11 bases separated the two germline ends. Germline assignment: CDR1 ENHRY and CDR2 SYGVKD. The CDR3 has 15 amino acids. DNA for the CDR3: TGTGCCATCAGTGAGTCCCGAAACAGGGCCGGGGAGCTGTTTTTT. This gives the protein CAISESRNRAGELFF.

The rearrangement links TRBV7-9 to TRBJ2-5, with no clear D. The CDR3 covers 13 residues. Looked up from germline, CDR1 is SEHNR and CDR2 is FQNEAQ (reference sequence). The V end lost 2 bases, the J end lost 5 bases, and 9 bases lay between the germline ends. CDR3 residues: CASSLSLGETQYF. CDR3 sequence (DNA): TGTGCCAGCAGCTTAAGCCTGGGGGAGACCCAGTACTTC.

The genes are TRBV19 and TRBJ1-1; D perhaps matches TRBD1 (6 bases). Germline assignment: CDR1 LNHDA and CDR2 SQIVND (reference sequence). There are 15 residues in the CDR3. Trimming pared 6 bases from V and 1 base from J, leaving 15 bases between. Here the CDR3 reads CASSRDIAGNTEAFF. CDR3 nucleotides: TGTGCCAGTAGCCGGGACATCGCGGGGAACACTGAAGCTTTCTTT. Looking up the rest from reference TRBV19 and TRBJ1-1 gives the full variable domain: DGGITQSPKYLFRKEGQNVTLSCEQNLNHDAMYWYRQDPGQGLRLIYYSQIVNDFQKGDIAEGYSVSREKKESFPLTVTSAQKNPTAFYLCASSRDIAGNTEAFFGQGTRLTVV.

The chain carries TRBV7-9 and TRBJ2-3; D is ambiguous. The CDR3 spans 13 residues. The V and J ends lost 3 bases and 2 bases respectively, with 6 bases between them. Looked up from germline, CDR1 is SEHNR and CDR2 is FQNEAQ (reference sequence). CDR3 sequence: CASSFQNTDTQYF. The CDR3 DNA is TGTGCCAGCAGCTTCCAGAACACAGATACGCAGTATTTT.

This chain uses TRBV7-2 with TRBJ1-6; D ambiguous. Trimming cost V 3 bases and J 9 bases, with 6 bases left between them. CDR1 and CDR2 (germline): SGHTA, FQGNSA. The CDR3 sequence is 12 residues long. The CDR3 is CASSFGISPLHF. The CDR3 region has the DNA TGTGCCAGCAGCTTTGGGATTTCACCCCTCCACTTT. Supplemented by reference TRBV7-2 and TRBJ1-6, the full variable domain reads GAGVSQSPSNKVTEKGKDVELRCDPISGHTALYWYRQSLGQGLEFLIYFQGNSAPDKSGLPSDRFSAERTGGSVSTLTIQRTQQEDSAVYLCASSFGISPLHFGNGTRLTVT.

This chain links TRBV9 with TRBJ2-2, with D possibly matching TRBD2 (6 bases). This CDR3 contains 15 residues. Germline loops: CDR1 SGDLS, CDR2 YYNGEE. Between the trimmed V and J ends, which lost 4 bases and 7 bases, there was a span of 17 bases. In nucleotides, the CDR3 is TGTGCCAGCAGCCCATTGCTGGGGGGAGGCGGGGAGCTGTTTTTT. Its protein product is CASSPLLGGGGELFF.

With regard to this clone: This sample also contains other DNA sequences that code for the same CDR3. The genes are TRBV30 and TRBJ2-7; 10 bases fit TRBD1. Trimming cost V 0 bases and J 2 bases; bases outside gene matches: 1. CDR1 and CDR2 (germline): GTSNPN, SVGIG (reference sequence). This CDR3 is 14 amino acids long. CDR3 nucleotide sequence: TGTGCCTGGAGTGTAGGGACAGGGGCCTACGAGCAGTACTTC. Its translation is CAWSVGTGAYEQYF.

This chain connects TRBV28 to TRBJ2-7; TRBD1 aligns across 9 bases. The J segment lost 4 bases and the V segment lost 6 bases, leaving 4 bases of the junction unmatched. In germline, CDR1 is MDHEN, CDR2 SYDVKM. The length of the CDR3 is 13 residues. CDR3 region: CASRGQGRYEQYF. CDR3 DNA: TGTGCCAGCAGGGGACAGGGTCGATACGAGCAGTACTTC.

The rearrangement links TRBV5-8 to TRBJ1-1; no clear D. The CDR3 runs 14 residues. V was shortened by 0 bases and J by 0 bases, with 6 bases between the two germline ends. Germline lookup yields CDR1 SGHTS and CDR2 YDEGEE. The DNA of the CDR3 is TGTGCCAGCAGCTTGGGGGCAGTGAACACTGAAGCTTTCTTT. It encodes CASSLGAVNTEAFF.

The CDR3 spells CASSPLLGTSNGEAFF. The CDR3 region has the DNA TGTGCCAGCTCACCTTTATTGGGGACCTCTAACGGTGAAGCTTTCTTT. J is TRBJ1-1 and V is TRBV18, with a weak D call TRBD1 (5 bases). V was trimmed by 3 bases and J by 7 bases, leaving 21 bases between them. The CDR3 spans 16 residues. CDR1 is KGHSH and CDR2 is LQKENI in the germline V gene.

The chain is built from TRBV4-1 and TRBJ2-3; 11 bases are shared with TRBD2. This CDR3 is built from 17 residues. With 2 bases clipped from V and 5 bases from J, the junction kept 9 bases outside the gene matches. Per germline, CDR1 MGHRA and CDR2 YSYEKL. The CDR3 sequence is CASSQRVSGGAGDTQYF. The CDR3 DNA is TGCGCCAGCAGCCAAAGGGTTAGCGGGGGGGCGGGAGATACGCAGTATTTT.

The genes are TRBV4-1 and TRBJ2-7, with D tentatively TRBD1 (5 bases). From germline, CDR1 is MGHRA and CDR2 YSYEKL. The V gene lost 1 base and the J gene lost 0 bases, with 10 bases spanning the gap. The CDR3 is made up of 15 amino acids. The CDR3 spells CASSQVGVSSYEQYF. In DNA form, the CDR3 reads TGCGCCAGCAGCCAAGTAGGGGTGAGCTCCTACGAGCAGTACTTC.

This clone appeared once. The chain employs TRBV6-5 and TRBJ2-2; a possible D gene is TRBD1 (6 bases). CDR1 and CDR2 (germline): MNHEY, SVGAGI. The CDR3 has 14 residues. Trimming removed 5 bases at V and 1 base at J, with 8 bases between. The CDR3 DNA sequence: TGTGCCAGCAGTCAGACAGGGAACACCGGGGAGCTGTTTTTT. Protein product: CASSQTGNTGELFF.

This chain uses TRBV7-7 with TRBJ2-5, with D perhaps matching TRBD2 (5 bases). The germline V and J ends were trimmed by 2 bases and 4 bases, with 8 bases remaining between them. CDR1 and CDR2 from the germline V gene are SSHAT and FNYEAQ (reference sequence). The CDR3 extends over 13 amino acids. The CDR3, as DNA: TGTGCCAGCAGCTTATTAGGGAGAGAGACCCAGTACTTC. Amino acid sequence: CASSLLGRETQYF.

The J gene is TRBJ1-3, the V gene TRBV6-5; D unresolved. The V and J ends lost 6 bases and 4 bases respectively, with 13 bases between them. This CDR3 region has 14 residues. Looked up from germline, CDR1 is MNHEY and CDR2 is SVGAGI. This CDR3 reads CASRSNDGGNTIYF. In DNA, the CDR3 is TGTGCCAGCAGATCGAACGACGGGGGAAACACCATATATTTT.

V gene TRBV6-1 combines with J gene TRBJ1-5, with D hard to call. Germline V gene sequence: CDR1 MNHNS, CDR2 SASEGT. The CDR3 spans 13 residues. V lost 2 bases, J lost 3 bases, and 5 bases lay in between. The CDR3 loop reads CASSEPLNQPQHF. The CDR3 nucleotides read TGTGCCAGCAGTGAACCCCTCAATCAGCCCCAGCATTTT.

In its sample, this clone was seen once. This CDR3 is CASSIDLVRGQSSYEQYF. CDR3 nucleotides: TGTGCCAGTAGTATAGATCTAGTTCGGGGACAGAGCTCCTACGAGCAGTACTTC. The genes are TRBV19 and TRBJ2-7, with 7 bases aligning to TRBD1. From germline, CDR1 is LNHDA and CDR2 SQIVND (reference sequence). With V trimmed by 0 bases and J by 0 bases, 11 bases remained unmatched. The CDR3 runs 18 residues.

V and J are TRBV7-2 and TRBJ1-6; D is ambiguous. The CDR3 has 19 residues. Trimming removed 4 bases from V and 8 bases from J, with 27 bases in between. Germline CDR1 is SGHTA and CDR2 is FQGNSA. Here the CDR3 reads CASSSDGTGGVQSYSPLHF. CDR3 nucleotides: TGTGCCAGCAGCTCCGATGGCACGGGAGGTGTACAGTCGTATTCACCCCTCCACTTT.

The chain uses TRBV5-4 and TRBJ2-7; the D is unclear. The length of the CDR3 is 14 residues. Germline CDR1 and CDR2: SGHNT and YYREEE (reference sequence). Trimming cost V 3 bases and J 1 base, with 11 bases left between them. The CDR3 loop reads CASSSTTDSYEQYF. CDR3 coding DNA: TGTGCCAGCAGCTCCACGACGGATTCCTACGAGCAGTACTTC.

The chain employs TRBV5-4 and TRBJ2-5, with 8 bases identical to TRBD2. Unmatched junction bases numbered 15, after V lost 4 bases and J lost 1 base. CDR3 length equals 18 residues. Germline assignment: CDR1 SGHNT and CDR2 YYREEE (reference sequence). DNA for the CDR3: TGTGCCAGCAGCACCGGGACGGGAGGGGGGCTGGGCCAAGAGACCCAGTACTTC. Residues: CASSTGTGGGLGQETQYF.

This chain uses TRBV5-1 with TRBJ1-6; weak D call: TRBD1 (6 bases). The V and J ends lost 3 bases and 10 bases respectively, with 17 bases between them. Per the germline V gene, CDR1 is SGHRS and CDR2 is YFSETQ. CDR3 length: 15 residues. The CDR3 here is CASSWGLGDESPLHF. The DNA of the CDR3 is TGCGCCAGCAGCTGGGGGCTGGGGGATGAGTCACCCCTCCACTTT.